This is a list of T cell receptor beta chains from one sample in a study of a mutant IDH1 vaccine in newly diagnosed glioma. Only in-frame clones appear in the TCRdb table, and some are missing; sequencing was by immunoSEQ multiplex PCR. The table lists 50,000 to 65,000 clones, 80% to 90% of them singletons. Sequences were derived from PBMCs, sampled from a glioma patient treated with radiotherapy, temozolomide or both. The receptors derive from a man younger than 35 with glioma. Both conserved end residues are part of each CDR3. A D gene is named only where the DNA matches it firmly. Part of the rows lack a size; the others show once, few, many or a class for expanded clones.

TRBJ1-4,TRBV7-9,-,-,CASSLGYRASNEKLFF,TGTGCCAGCAGCTTAGGGTACAGGGCCTCTAATGAAAAACTGTTTTTT
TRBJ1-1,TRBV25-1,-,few,CASGGVSSNTEAFF,TGTGCCAGCGGGGGGGTTTCTTCGAACACTGAAGCTTTCTTT
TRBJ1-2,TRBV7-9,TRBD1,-,CASSLGSAGGNGYTF,TGTGCCAGCAGCTTAGGATCCGCAGGGGGAAATGGCTACACCTTC
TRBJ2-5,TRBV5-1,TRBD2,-,CASSPSGGGLWETQYF,TGCGCCAGCAGCCCCTCCGGCGGGGGGCTCTGGGAGACCCAGTACTTC
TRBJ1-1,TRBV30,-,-,CAWSHRRTEAFF,TGTGCCTGGAGCCACCGACGGACTGAAGCTTTCTTT
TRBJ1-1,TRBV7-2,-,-,CASTRTAPTNTEAFF,TGTGCCAGCACCCGGACGGCACCGACGAACACTGAAGCTTTCTTT
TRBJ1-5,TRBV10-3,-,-,CAIRGWNQPQHF,TGTGCCATTCGGGGGTGGAATCAGCCCCAGCATTTT
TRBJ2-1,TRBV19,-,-,CASSIGTRPHNEQFF,TGTGCCAGTAGTATAGGAACCAGGCCACACAATGAGCAGTTCTTC
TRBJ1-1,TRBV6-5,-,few,CASSYRLGSEAFF,TGTGCCAGCAGTTACCGTTTGGGGTCTGAAGCTTTCTTT
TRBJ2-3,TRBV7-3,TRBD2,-,CASSAGADTQYF,TGTGCCAGCAGCGCGGGGGCAGATACGCAGTATTTT
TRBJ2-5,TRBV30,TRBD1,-,CACQGAVGTQYF,TGTGCCTGCCAGGGGGCGGTTGGGACCCAGTACTTC
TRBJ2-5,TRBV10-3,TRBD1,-,CAISEIRGQGRETQYF,TGTGCCATCAGTGAGATCCGGGGACAGGGGAGAGAGACCCAGTACTTC
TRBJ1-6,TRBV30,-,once,CAWSTEDRINSPLHF,TGTGCCTGGAGTACCGAGGACCGTATTAATTCACCCCTCCACTTT
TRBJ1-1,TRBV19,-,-,CASSNRNTEAFF,TGTGCCAGTAGTAACAGGAACACTGAAGCTTTCTTT
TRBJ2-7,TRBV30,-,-,CAWSLSYEQYF,TGTGCCTGGAGTCTGTCCTACGAGCAGTACTTC
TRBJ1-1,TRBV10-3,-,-,CAISGRNTEAFF,TGTGCCATCAGTGGGAGGAACACTGAAGCTTTCTTT
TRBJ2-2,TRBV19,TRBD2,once,CASILGTRGAGELFF,TGTGCCAGTATTCTCGGGACCCGGGGGGCCGGGGAGCTGTTTTTT
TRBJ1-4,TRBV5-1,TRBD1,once,CASSFGQGNEKLFF,TGCGCCAGCAGCTTCGGACAGGGGAATGAAAAACTGTTTTTT
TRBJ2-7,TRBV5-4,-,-,CASSLPRGRGSYEQYF,TGTGCCAGCAGCTTGCCTAGAGGGAGAGGCTCCTACGAGCAGTACTTC
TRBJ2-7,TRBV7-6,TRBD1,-,CASSSDRGLGYEQYF,TGTGCCAGCAGTTCGGACAGGGGGCTAGGCTACGAGCAGTACTTC
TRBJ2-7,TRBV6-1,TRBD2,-,CASSESSGRVASYEQYF,TGTGCCAGCAGTGAGTCTAGCGGGAGGGTGGCCTCCTACGAGCAGTACTTC
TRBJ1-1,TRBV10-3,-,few,CAISGAGNTEAFF,TGTGCCATCAGTGGAGCCGGAAACACTGAAGCTTTCTTT
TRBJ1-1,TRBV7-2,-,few,CASSLTRVAEAFF,TGTGCCAGCAGCTTAACAAGGGTCGCTGAAGCTTTCTTT
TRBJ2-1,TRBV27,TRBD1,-,CASSTGGNEQFF,TGTGCCAGCAGTACAGGGGGCAATGAGCAGTTCTTC
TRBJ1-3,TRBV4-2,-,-,CASSQVQVSGNTIYF,TGTGCCAGCAGCCAAGTACAGGTCTCTGGAAACACCATATATTTT
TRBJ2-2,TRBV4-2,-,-,CASSQDLGSVTGELFF,TGTGCCAGCAGCCAAGATCTGGGCAGCGTCACCGGGGAGCTGTTTTTT
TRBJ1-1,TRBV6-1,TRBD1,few,CASSEAGQGGTEAFF,TGTGCCAGCAGTGAAGCCGGGCAGGGGGGAACTGAAGCTTTCTTT
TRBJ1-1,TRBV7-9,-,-,CASSLAELAGQVNTEAFF,TGTGCCAGCAGCTTAGCAGAATTGGCAGGGCAGGTGAACACTGAAGCTTTCTTT
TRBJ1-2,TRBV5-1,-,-,CASSLGATLGYGYTF,TGCGCCAGCAGCTTGGGAGCAACCCTGGGCTATGGCTACACCTTC
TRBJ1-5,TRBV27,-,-,CASRSAGNQPQHF,TGTGCCAGCAGGTCGGCCGGGAATCAGCCCCAGCATTTT
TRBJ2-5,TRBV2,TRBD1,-,CAVGSGQGRGETQYF,TGTGCCGTGGGTAGCGGACAGGGTAGGGGAGAGACCCAGTACTTC
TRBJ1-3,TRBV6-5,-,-,CASRRGPSSGNTIYF,TGTGCCAGCAGGCGAGGGCCTAGCTCTGGAAACACCATATATTTT
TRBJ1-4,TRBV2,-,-,CASSIQGSDEKLFF,TGTGCCAGCAGTATACAGGGCAGCGATGAAAAACTGTTTTTT
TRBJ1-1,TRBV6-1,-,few,CASTLSRHTEAFF,TGTGCCAGCACCTTGAGTCGTCACACTGAAGCTTTCTTT
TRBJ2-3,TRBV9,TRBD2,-,CASSGLAGTQYF,TGTGCCAGCAGCGGATTAGCGGGTACGCAGTATTTT
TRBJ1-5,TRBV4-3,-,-,CASSQDGRGPQHF,TGCGCCAGCAGCCAAGACGGGCGTGGGCCCCAGCATTTT
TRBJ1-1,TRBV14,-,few,CASSQEIQNTEAFF,TGTGCCAGCAGCCAAGAAATTCAGAACACTGAAGCTTTCTTT
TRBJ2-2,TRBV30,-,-,CAWTAAPKFTGELFF,TGTGCCTGGACCGCGGCCCCTAAATTCACCGGGGAGCTGTTTTTT
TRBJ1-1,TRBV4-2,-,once,CASSQGPGNTEAFF,TGTGCCAGCAGCCAAGGGCCGGGGAACACTGAAGCTTTCTTT
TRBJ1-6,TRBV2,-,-,CASIGTNSYNSPLHF,TGTGCCAGCATCGGTACGAACTCCTATAATTCACCCCTCCACTTT
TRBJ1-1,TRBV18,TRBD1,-,CASSPLGQGGTEAFF,TGTGCCAGCTCACCACTGGGACAGGGAGGCACTGAAGCTTTCTTT
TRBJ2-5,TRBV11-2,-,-,CASSFTPTTETQYF,TGTGCCAGCAGCTTCACACCAACGACGGAGACCCAGTACTTC
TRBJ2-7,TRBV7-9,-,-,CASSSVGTSSIEQYF,TGTGCCAGCAGCTCTGTCGGGACATCGTCAATCGAGCAGTACTTC
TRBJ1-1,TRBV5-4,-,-,CASSLGQDRAFF,TGTGCCAGCAGCTTGGGTCAGGATCGGGCTTTCTTT